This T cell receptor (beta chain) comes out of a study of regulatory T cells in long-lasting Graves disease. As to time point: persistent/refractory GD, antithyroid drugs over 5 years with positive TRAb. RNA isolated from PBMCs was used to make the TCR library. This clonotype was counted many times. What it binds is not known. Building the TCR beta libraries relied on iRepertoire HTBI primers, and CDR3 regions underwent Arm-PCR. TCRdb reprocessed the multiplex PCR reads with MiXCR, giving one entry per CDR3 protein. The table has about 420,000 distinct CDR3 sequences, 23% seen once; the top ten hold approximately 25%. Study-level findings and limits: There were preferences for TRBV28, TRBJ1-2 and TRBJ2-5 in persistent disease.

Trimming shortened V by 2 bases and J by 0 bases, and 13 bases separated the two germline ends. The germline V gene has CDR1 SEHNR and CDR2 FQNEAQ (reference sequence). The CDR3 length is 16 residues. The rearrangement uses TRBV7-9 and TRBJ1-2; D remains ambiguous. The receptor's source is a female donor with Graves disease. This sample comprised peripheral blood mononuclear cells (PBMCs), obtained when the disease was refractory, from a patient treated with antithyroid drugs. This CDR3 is CASSLYARGANYGYTF. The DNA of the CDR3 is TGTGCCAGCAGCTTATACGCTCGGGGAGCTAACTATGGCTACACCTTC.